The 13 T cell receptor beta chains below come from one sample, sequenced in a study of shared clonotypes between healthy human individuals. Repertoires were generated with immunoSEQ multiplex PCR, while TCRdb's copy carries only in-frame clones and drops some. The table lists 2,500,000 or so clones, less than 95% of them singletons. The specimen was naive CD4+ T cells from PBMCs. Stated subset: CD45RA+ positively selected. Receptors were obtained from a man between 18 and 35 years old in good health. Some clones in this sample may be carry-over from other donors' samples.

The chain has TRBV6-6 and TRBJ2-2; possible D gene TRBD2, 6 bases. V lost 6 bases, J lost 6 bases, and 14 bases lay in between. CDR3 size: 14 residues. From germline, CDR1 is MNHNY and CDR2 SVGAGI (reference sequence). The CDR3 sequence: CASRHRRDSGELFF. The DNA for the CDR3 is TGTGCCAGCAGACACCGGAGGGATTCCGGGGAGCTGTTTTTT.

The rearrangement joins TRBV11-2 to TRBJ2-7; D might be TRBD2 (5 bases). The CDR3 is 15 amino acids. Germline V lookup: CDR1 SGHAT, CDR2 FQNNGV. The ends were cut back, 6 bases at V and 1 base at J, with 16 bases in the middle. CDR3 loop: CASSYLAGPSYEQYF. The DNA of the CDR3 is TGTGCCAGCAGTTATCTAGCAGGCCCTTCCTACGAGCAGTACTTC.

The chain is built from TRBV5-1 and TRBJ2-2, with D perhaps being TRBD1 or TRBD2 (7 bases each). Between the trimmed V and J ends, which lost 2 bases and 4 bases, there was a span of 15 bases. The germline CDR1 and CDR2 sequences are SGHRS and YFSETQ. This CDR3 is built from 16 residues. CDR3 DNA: TGCGCCAGCAGCTTTTTTCAGGGGGGGTCCACCGGGGAGCTGTTTTTT. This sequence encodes CASSFFQGGSTGELFF.

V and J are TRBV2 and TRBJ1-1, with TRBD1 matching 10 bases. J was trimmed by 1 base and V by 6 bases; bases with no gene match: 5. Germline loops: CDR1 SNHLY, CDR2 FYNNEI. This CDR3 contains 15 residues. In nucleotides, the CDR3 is TGTGCCAGCAGGGGGGGACAGGGGTGGAACACTGAAGCTTTCTTT. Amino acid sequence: CASRGGQGWNTEAFF.

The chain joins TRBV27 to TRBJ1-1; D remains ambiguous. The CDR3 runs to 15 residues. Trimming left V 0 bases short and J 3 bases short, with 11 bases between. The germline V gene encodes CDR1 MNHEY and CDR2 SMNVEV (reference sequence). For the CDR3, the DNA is TGTGCCAGCAGTTTATCGCAACAGAAGGACACTGAAGCTTTCTTT. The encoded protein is CASSLSQQKDTEAFF.

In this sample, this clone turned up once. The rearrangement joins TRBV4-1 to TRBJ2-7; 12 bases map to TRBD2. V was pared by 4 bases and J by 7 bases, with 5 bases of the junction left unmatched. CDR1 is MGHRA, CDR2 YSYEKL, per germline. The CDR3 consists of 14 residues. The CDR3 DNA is TGCGCCAGCAGCCTCCGACTAGCGGGAGAAGAGCAGTACTTC. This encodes CASSLRLAGEEQYF.

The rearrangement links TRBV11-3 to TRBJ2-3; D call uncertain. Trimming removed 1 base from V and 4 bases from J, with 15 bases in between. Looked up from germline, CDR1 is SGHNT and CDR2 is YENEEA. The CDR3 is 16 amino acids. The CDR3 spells CASSLVGGRSADTQYF. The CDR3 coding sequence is TGTGCCAGCAGCTTAGTTGGCGGCCGAAGCGCAGATACGCAGTATTTT.

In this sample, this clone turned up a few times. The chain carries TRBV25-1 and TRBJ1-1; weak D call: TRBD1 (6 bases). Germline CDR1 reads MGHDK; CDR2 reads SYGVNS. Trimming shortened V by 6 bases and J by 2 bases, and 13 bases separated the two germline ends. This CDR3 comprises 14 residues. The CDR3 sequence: CASSTRGYNTEAFF. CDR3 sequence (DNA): TGTGCCAGCAGCACTAGGGGGTACAACACTGAAGCTTTCTTT.

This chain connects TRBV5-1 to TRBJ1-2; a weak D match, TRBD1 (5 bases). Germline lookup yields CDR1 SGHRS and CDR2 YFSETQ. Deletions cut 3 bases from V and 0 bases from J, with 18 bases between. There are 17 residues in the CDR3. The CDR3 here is CASSWGSVGQSNYGYTF. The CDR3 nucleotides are TGCGCCAGCAGCTGGGGGTCGGTGGGGCAATCTAACTATGGCTACACCTTC.

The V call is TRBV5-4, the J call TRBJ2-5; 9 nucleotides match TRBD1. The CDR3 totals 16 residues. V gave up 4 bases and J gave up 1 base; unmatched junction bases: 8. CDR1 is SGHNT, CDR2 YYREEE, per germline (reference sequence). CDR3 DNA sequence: TGTGCCAGCAGCCCCGTACTGGACAGGGGCCAAGAGACCCAGTACTTC. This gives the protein CASSPVLDRGQETQYF.

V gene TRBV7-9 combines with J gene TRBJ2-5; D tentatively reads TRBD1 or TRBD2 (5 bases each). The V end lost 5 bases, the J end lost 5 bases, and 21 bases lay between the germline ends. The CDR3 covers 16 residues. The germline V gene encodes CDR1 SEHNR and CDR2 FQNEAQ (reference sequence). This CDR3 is CASSQVGGQGLETQYF. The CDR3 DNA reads TGTGCCAGCAGCCAAGTGGGCGGGCAGGGCCTGGAGACCCAGTACTTC.

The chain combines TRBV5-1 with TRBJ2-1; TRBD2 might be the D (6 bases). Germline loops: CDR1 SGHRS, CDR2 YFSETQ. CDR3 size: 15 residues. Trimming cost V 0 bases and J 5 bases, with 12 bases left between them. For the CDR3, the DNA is TGCGCCAGCAGCTTGGGAGCGGGTCATAACAATGAGCAGTTCTTC. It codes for CASSLGAGHNNEQFF.

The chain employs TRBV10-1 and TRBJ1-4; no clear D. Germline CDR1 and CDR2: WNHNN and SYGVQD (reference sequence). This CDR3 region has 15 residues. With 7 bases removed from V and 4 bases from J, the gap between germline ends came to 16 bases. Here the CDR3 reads CASTSPRGGNEKLFF. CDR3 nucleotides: TGCGCCAGCACCAGTCCCCGAGGCGGTAATGAAAAACTGTTTTTT.